This is a list of T cell receptor beta chains from one sample in a study of T cell changes during pregnancy in multiple sclerosis. The table came from immunoSEQ multiplex PCR; TCRdb's copy has only in-frame clones and leaves some out. The sample includes over 70,000 clones, 94% of them seen just once. This specimen consisted of peripheral blood, obtained in the third trimester of pregnancy. The receptor set was obtained from a female donor with multiple sclerosis, enrolled in a pregnancy study. Both conserved end residues are part of each CDR3. D genes are given only for firm matches. Clone size, where shown, is once, few, many, or a class for clones that have expanded.

cdr3_aa cdr3_nt d_call clone_size j_call v_call
CASSAGGTANYGYTF TGTGCCAGCAGCGCGGGTGGAACGGCAAACTATGGCTACACCTTC . . TRBJ1-2 TRBV9
CASSLQGPQETQYF TGCGCCAGCAGCCTTCAGGGTCCTCAAGAGACCCAGTACTTC . . TRBJ2-5 TRBV5-1
CASGKTGSTGELFF TGTGCCAGCGGAAAGACAGGGAGTACCGGGGAGCTGTTTTTT TRBD1 . TRBJ2-2 TRBV6-1
CASSVIQGPYEQYF TGTGCCAGCAGCGTAATCCAGGGGCCCTACGAGCAGTACTTC . . TRBJ2-7 TRBV9
CASSLGSVAHSSYNEQFF TGTGCCAGCAGTTTAGGGTCGGTCGCCCACAGCTCCTACAATGAGCAGTTCTTC . . TRBJ2-1 TRBV28
CASSAGTSGKSYEQYF TGTGCCAGCAGCGCCGGGACTAGCGGGAAGAGCTACGAGCAGTACTTC TRBD2 . TRBJ2-7 TRBV5-6
CASSTDSGTEAFF TGTGCCAGCAGTACGGACTCGGGCACTGAAGCTTTCTTT . . TRBJ1-1 TRBV6-5
CASSLSPGLAGAGELFF TGCGCCAGCAGCTTGTCCCCGGGACTAGCGGGCGCCGGGGAGCTGTTTTTT TRBD2 . TRBJ2-2 TRBV5-1
CASSVTGNTEAFF TGCGCCAGCAGCGTTACAGGGAACACTGAAGCTTTCTTT . once TRBJ1-1 TRBV5-1
CASSPSTGTSGNTIYF TGTGCCAGCAGCCCCTCGACAGGAACCTCTGGAAACACCATATATTTT . . TRBJ1-3 TRBV7-6
CASSFTGNTEAFF TGTGCCAGCAGTTTCACAGGGAACACTGAAGCTTTCTTT . . TRBJ1-1 TRBV27
CASSPRGGEGQYF TGTGCCAGCAGCCCCCGGGGTGGGGAAGGGCAGTACTTC . . TRBJ2-7 TRBV9
CASSPTSGRDTQYF TGTGCCAGCAGCCCGACTAGCGGGAGAGATACGCAGTATTTT TRBD2 . TRBJ2-3 TRBV6-4
CASSYGSGSFYNEQFF TGTGCCAGCAGTTACGGCAGCGGGAGTTTCTACAATGAGCAGTTCTTC TRBD2 . TRBJ2-1 TRBV6-5
CASRPRQGAYEQYF TGTGCCAGCAGACCTCGACAGGGAGCCTACGAGCAGTACTTC TRBD1 . TRBJ2-7 TRBV27
CASSLNPQVAGGLGEQFF TGTGCCAGCAGTTTAAATCCCCAAGTGGCGGGAGGTCTGGGCGAGCAGTTCTTC TRBD2 . TRBJ2-1 TRBV27
CASRTGSWAGELFF TGTGCCAGCCGGACAGGGTCCTGGGCCGGGGAGCTGTTTTTT TRBD1 few TRBJ2-2 TRBV27
CASSQTGGYGYTF TGTGCCAGCAGCCAAACAGGGGGCTATGGCTACACCTTC TRBD1 . TRBJ1-2 TRBV28
CAWSAPLAGLGNEQFF TGTGCCTGGAGTGCACCCCTAGCGGGGCTTGGCAATGAGCAGTTCTTC TRBD2 . TRBJ2-1 TRBV30
CASITGGGNTEAFF TGTGCCAGCATTACAGGGGGAGGCAACACTGAAGCTTTCTTT TRBD1 . TRBJ1-1 TRBV28
CASSIRTRQPQHF TGTGCCAGTAGTATTAGGACACGTCAGCCCCAGCATTTT . . TRBJ1-5 TRBV19
CATWHGYYRIDTDTQYF TGTGCCACTTGGCATGGGTACTACAGGATCGACACAGATACGCAGTATTTT . . TRBJ2-3 TRBV21-1
CASMRGRYGYTF TGTGCCAGTATGCGGGGGAGGTATGGCTACACCTTC . . TRBJ1-2 TRBV19
CAIRPSGTTDTQYF TGTGCCATCAGACCTAGCGGAACCACAGATACGCAGTATTTT TRBD2 . TRBJ2-3 TRBV10-3
CASHKTSADSYEQYF TGCGCCAGCCACAAGACTAGCGCCGACTCCTACGAGCAGTACTTC TRBD2 once TRBJ2-7 TRBV5-1
CASSGLAGLQETQYF TGTGCCAGCTCCGGACTAGCGGGATTACAAGAGACCCAGTACTTC TRBD2 . TRBJ2-5 TRBV6-1
CASSLWRIPGLAGNTIYF TGTGCCAGCAGTTTATGGAGGATCCCCGGGTTGGCTGGAAACACCATATATTTT . . TRBJ1-3 TRBV28
CASLGGRETQYF TGTGCCAGCTTAGGGGGCAGGGAGACCCAGTACTTC TRBD1 . TRBJ2-5 TRBV2
CSVETGESYEQYF TGCAGCGTGGAGACAGGGGAAAGCTACGAGCAGTACTTC TRBD1 . TRBJ2-7 TRBV29-1
CASSLRTGAMENEQYF TGTGCCAGCAGCCTTCGGACAGGGGCAATGGAAAACGAGCAGTACTTC TRBD1 . TRBJ2-7 TRBV14
CASSFDRGRTEAFF TGCGCCAGCAGCTTTGACAGGGGGCGCACTGAAGCTTTCTTT TRBD1 . TRBJ1-1 TRBV5-1
CASSTGGYTEAFF TGTGCCAGCAGTACAGGGGGTTACACTGAAGCTTTCTTT TRBD1 . TRBJ1-1 TRBV27
CASRRSFPNTEAFF TGTGCCAGCAGGCGTTCCTTTCCGAACACTGAAGCTTTCTTT . . TRBJ1-1 TRBV28
CASSDPRTSGDAYEQYF TGTGCCAGCAGTGATCCCCGGACTAGCGGGGACGCCTACGAGCAGTACTTC TRBD2 . TRBJ2-7 TRBV25-1
CASSGSRQAPNYGYTF TGTGCCAGCAGTGGGAGCAGACAGGCCCCTAACTATGGCTACACCTTC . . TRBJ1-2 TRBV2
CASSPPIGGGETQYF TGTGCCAGCTCACCACCGATCGGTGGGGGGGAGACCCAGTACTTC . . TRBJ2-5 TRBV18
CASQPPRRGSSSGANVLTF TGTGCCAGCCAGCCCCCTAGACGGGGTTCCAGCTCTGGGGCCAACGTCCTGACTTTC . . TRBJ2-6 TRBV7-2
CSVGTSGSFEQYF TGCAGCGTGGGGACTAGCGGGAGCTTCGAGCAGTACTTC TRBD2 . TRBJ2-7 TRBV29-1
CAWSRNQETQYF TGTGCCTGGAGTCGTAATCAAGAGACCCAGTACTTC . . TRBJ2-5 TRBV30
CASSPPGRNEQFF TGTGCCAGCAGTCCTCCGGGGAGAAATGAGCAGTTCTTC . . TRBJ2-1 TRBV28
CASSTRTGSGNTIYF TGTGCCAGCAGTACAAGGACTGGCTCTGGAAACACCATATATTTT . . TRBJ1-3 TRBV28
CASSPSAAVTTSGELFF TGCGCCAGCAGCCCCTCGGCAGCAGTCACTACAAGCGGGGAGCTGTTTTTT . . TRBJ2-2 TRBV4-1
CASSEGSSPYNEQFF TGTGCCAGCAGTGAAGGGTCTAGCCCGTACAATGAGCAGTTCTTC . . TRBJ2-1 TRBV6-1
CASSPVGGPRTGELFF TGCGCCAGCAGCCCTGTGGGGGGGCCGCGCACCGGGGAGCTGTTTTTT . . TRBJ2-2 TRBV4-1
CAWSRTSGSDTQYF TGTGCCTGGAGTCGGACTAGCGGCTCAGATACGCAGTATTTT TRBD2 few TRBJ2-3 TRBV30
CASSMTGDGEQYF TGTGCCAGTAGTATGACAGGGGACGGCGAGCAGTACTTC TRBD1 . TRBJ2-7 TRBV19
CASSTQGSSGNTIYF TGTGCCAGCAGCACCCAAGGGAGCTCTGGAAACACCATATATTTT . . TRBJ1-3 TRBV9
CASSFAGTGDGSDTQYF TGCGCCAGCAGCTTCGCTGGGACAGGGGATGGATCAGATACGCAGTATTTT TRBD1 . TRBJ2-3 TRBV5-1
CASSLQGANYGYTF TGTGCCAGCAGTTTGCAGGGGGCGAACTATGGCTACACCTTC TRBD1 . TRBJ1-2 TRBV5-4
CASSETSGYYEQYF TGTGCCAGCAGCGAGACTAGCGGATACTACGAGCAGTACTTC TRBD2 . TRBJ2-7 TRBV7-9
CSAYTGQAGAEAFF TGCAGCGCATATACGGGACAGGCCGGCGCTGAAGCTTTCTTT TRBD1 . TRBJ1-1 TRBV29-1
CASRNPGQPVTEAFF TGTGCCAGCAGGAACCCGGGACAGCCAGTCACTGAAGCTTTCTTT TRBD1 . TRBJ1-1 TRBV11-2
CASRGQGEYTF TGTGCCAGTAGGGGACAGGGTGAATACACCTTC TRBD1 few TRBJ1-2 TRBV19
CASSRTVNTEAFF TGTGCCAGCAGCCGGACAGTGAACACTGAAGCTTTCTTT . . TRBJ1-1 TRBV14